This T cell receptor beta chain was sequenced during a study of OX40 agonist ivuxolimab in advanced cancers. This table comes from immunoSEQ multiplex PCR, and its TCRdb copy is limited to in-frame clones, with some not included. The table includes approximately 13,000 clones, roughly 84% detected once. Trimming removed 0 bases from V and 2 bases from J, with 6 bases in between. CDR3 length: 14 amino acids. Germline CDR1 reads SGHKS; CDR2 reads YYEKEE (reference sequence). The study sampled blood at baseline, cycle 4 day 1, and cycle 7 day 1. The sequenced sample was CD4+ or CD8+ T cells sorted from blood, obtained in a trial of the OX40 agonist ivuxolimab. J is TRBJ1-5 and V is TRBV5-5; D is unresolved. The source is an adult with an advanced solid tumor such as melanoma, head and neck, liver or kidney cancer. CDR3 nucleotides: TGTGCCAGCAGCTTGGCTTATGGCAATCAGCCCCAGCATTTT. Amino acid sequence: CASSLAYGNQPQHF.